A selection of T cell receptor beta chains follows, all from one sample in a study of T-cell memory formation after mild COVID-19. TCRdb fed the 5' RACE reads into MiXCR, producing one record per CDR3 protein. Of 350,000 to 500,000 distinct CDR3 sequences in the sample, around 18% are singletons; the top ten hold 8.4%. Sequencing was carried out using PBMCs or a T cell subset sorted from them (not recorded which). The receptors were sampled from an adult woman who had mild COVID-19 (a few samples of this study predate the infection). Cell type and time point are not known. CDR3s leave out the opening cysteine and the closing phenylalanine or tryptophan.

TRBV7-2	14	ASKGTSGENTGELF
TRBV20-1	12	SADRGVTNTEAF
TRBV18	12	ASYDPQEGHGYT
TRBV5-1	14	ASSSTSGSGTDTQY
TRBV28	13	ASRLPGTGVSPLH
TRBV5-1	11	ASSLAENYEQY
TRBV4-2	13	ASSQDLGWETEAF
TRBV2	15	ASSGTVIAGGNQPQH
TRBV7-2	15	ASSLTGTPVSYNEQF
TRBV12-3/TRBV12-4	13	ASLTQGGARDTQY
TRBV7-2	16	ASSLMASGGATYNEQF
TRBV5-1	11	ASSLTGLNEQY
TRBV27	13	ASSFIAGAINEQF
TRBV15	12	ATSRGWEGVEQY
TRBV24-1	13	ATGTGRFWENEQF
TRBV5-1	12	ASSLAGTGNTIY
TRBV5-4	12	ASPHVADNQPQH
TRBV6-5	12	ASSKDRGNNEQF
TRBV6-2/TRBV6-3	14	ASSANRDRGVNEQF
TRBV20-1	13	SARGLTGVDSPLH
TRBV6-2/TRBV6-3	11	ASSGLAGSEQF
TRBV12-3/TRBV12-4	13	ASSPSPGFNTEAF